This T cell receptor beta chain was recorded in a study of patients and donors after allogeneic stem cell transplantation. CDR3 length: 16 amino acids. The germline V and J ends were trimmed by 3 bases and 5 bases, with 13 bases remaining between them. Germline loops: CDR1 KGHDR, CDR2 SFDVKD. TCRdb fed the RT-PCR reads into MiXCR, producing one record per CDR3 protein. This sample has about 960,000 distinct CDR3 sequences, with approximately 18% found just once. This clonotype was sampled from a human donor who was either an allogeneic HSCT recipient or a stem cell or donor lymphocyte infusion donor (not recorded which). It is not recorded whose cells these are; they may come from a transplant donor. Sequencing was done on a sample of blood, either unsorted or a sorted T cell fraction (not recorded which). V gene TRBV24-1 combines with J gene TRBJ1-6, with D perhaps matching TRBD1 (6 bases). DNA for the CDR3: TGTGCCACCAGTGATCCTAAGGGGGGCAATAATTCACCCCTCCACTTT. Its translation is CATSDPKGGNNSPLHF.